Listed below are T cell receptor beta chains from one sample, sequenced in a study of STAT5B mutations in CD4+ large granular lymphocyte leukemia. The method was immunoSEQ multiplex PCR; TCRdb's version includes in-frame clones alone and lacks a portion of them. This table holds roughly 21,000 clones, 65% to 80% found once. The sample was CD4+ T cells from blood buffy coats. The receptors were gathered from a human donor in good health. CDR3s include the opening cysteine and the closing phenylalanine or tryptophan. Fields, in order: clone size, D gene, CDR3 length, V gene, J gene, CDR3 DNA, CDR3 protein. D genes are given only for firm matches. The size entry is marked missing in some rows and otherwise reads once, few, many or a size class.

.,.,14,TRBV27,TRBJ1-2,TGTGCCAGCAGTTCCCACGGTTCTAACTATGGCTACACCTTC,CASSSHGSNYGYTF
.,TRBD1,14,TRBV7-2,TRBJ2-7,TGTGCCAGCAGCATTCGACAGGGGCCCTACGAGCAGTACTTC,CASSIRQGPYEQYF
.,.,15,TRBV28,TRBJ2-7,TGTGCCAGCACCACAGGGGCTAGCGGTACCTACGAGCAGTACTTC,CASTTGASGTYEQYF
.,.,12,TRBV27,TRBJ1-2,TGTGCCAGCAGTTCGGGACCATATGGCTACACCTTC,CASSSGPYGYTF
few,.,17,TRBV7-2,TRBJ2-5,TGTGCCAGCAGCTTATTTCCCCGTGGGCAGTTTGGAGAGACCCAGTACTTC,CASSLFPRGQFGETQYF
.,.,13,TRBV10-1,TRBJ2-7,TGCGCCAGCAGTCGAGCAGGAAAATACGAGCAGTACTTC,CASSRAGKYEQYF
.,TRBD2,14,TRBV5-1,TRBJ2-5,TGCGCCAGCAGCTTGGCGGGGGGGCTCGAGACCCAGTACTTC,CASSLAGGLETQYF
.,.,12,TRBV7-2,TRBJ1-5,TGTGCCAGCAGCTACGTCGATCAGCCCCAGCATTTT,CASSYVDQPQHF
.,.,13,TRBV28,TRBJ1-5,TGTGCCAGCAGTTCGTCAGGGGATCAGCCCCAGCATTTT,CASSSSGDQPQHF
.,.,15,TRBV6-5,TRBJ1-1,TGTGCCAGCAGACCCTCCGGGACAACGAACACTGAAGCTTTCTTT,CASRPSGTTNTEAFF
.,.,11,TRBV11-3,TRBJ2-1,TGTGCCAGCAGCGTCCAGGGTCCGCAGTTCTTC,CASSVQGPQFF
.,.,16,TRBV6-5,TRBJ2-1,TGTGCCAGCAGTTACTTTTCCAGGGTTACCAACAATGAGCAGTTCTTC,CASSYFSRVTNNEQFF
.,.,15,TRBV19,TRBJ1-1,TGTGCCAGTACCCGATCGGGGGCTTGGAGCACTGAAGCTTTCTTT,CASTRSGAWSTEAFF
.,TRBD2,16,TRBV29-1,TRBJ2-3,TGCAGCGTTGTAGGGGGACTAGCGGGGGGCACAGATACGCAGTATTTT,CSVVGGLAGGTDTQYF
.,TRBD1,14,TRBV14,TRBJ1-2,TGTGCCAGCAGCCAGGGGACAGGGCCCTATGGCTACACCTTC,CASSQGTGPYGYTF
.,TRBD2,16,TRBV5-1,TRBJ2-3,TGCGCCAGCAGCCCCCGGACTAGCGGAAGCACAGATACGCAGTATTTT,CASSPRTSGSTDTQYF
.,.,14,TRBV2,TRBJ1-4,TGTGCCAGCCTGTTAGGGGGACAAGAGGAAAAACTGTTTTTT,CASLLGGQEEKLFF
.,TRBD2,17,TRBV7-2,TRBJ2-3,TGTGCCAGCAGCTTAGCGCCTCTAGCGGGGGGGCCAGATACGCAGTATTTT,CASSLAPLAGGPDTQYF
.,TRBD2,13,TRBV2,TRBJ2-1,TGTGCCAGCAGGCTAGCGGGACCTAATGAGCAGTTCTTC,CASRLAGPNEQFF
.,.,17,TRBV5-1,TRBJ1-6,TGCGCCAGCAGCTTGCGTCCGGCAAGCTCCTATAATTCACCCCTCCACTTT,CASSLRPASSYNSPLHF
.,.,14,TRBV9,TRBJ1-5,TGTGCCAGCAGCGTAGATGCTAGCAATCAGCCCCAGCATTTT,CASSVDASNQPQHF
.,TRBD1,16,TRBV5-5,TRBJ1-6,TGTGCCAGCAGCTTGGGGTGGGGCGGACAGGGTTCACCCCTCCACTTT,CASSLGWGGQGSPLHF
.,.,14,TRBV10-3,TRBJ1-1,TGTGCCACCCTTCCCTTTGGGGGAAACACTGAAGCTTTCTTT,CATLPFGGNTEAFF
.,.,14,TRBV30,TRBJ2-1,TGTGCCTGGAGCGGCAGGAGGTCAATCAATGAGCAGTTCTTC,CAWSGRRSINEQFF
.,TRBD1,14,TRBV15,TRBJ1-1,TGTGCCACCAGCAGAGGGGGGGACAGCGCTGAAGCTTTCTTT,CATSRGGDSAEAFF
.,.,14,TRBV6-6,TRBJ2-7,TGTGCCAGCAGTTTGACACCAGACTCCTACGAGCAGTACTTC,CASSLTPDSYEQYF
.,TRBD2,16,TRBV11-3,TRBJ2-3,TGTGCCAGCAGCCCCGGACTAGCACAAAGCACAGATACGCAGTATTTT,CASSPGLAQSTDTQYF
few,.,13,TRBV30,TRBJ2-1,TGTGCCTGGAGTTCGCAGGGTTTCGATGAGCAGTTCTTC,CAWSSQGFDEQFF
.,.,13,TRBV7-8,TRBJ1-2,TGTGCCAGCAGACCGAAGCCAGGCTATGGCTACACCTTC,CASRPKPGYGYTF
.,TRBD1,14,TRBV6-1,TRBJ2-5,TGTGCCAGCAGTACGGGACAGGGGCGAGAGACCCAGTACTTC,CASSTGQGRETQYF
once,.,15,TRBV5-1,TRBJ1-1,TGCGCCAGCAGCTTGGCAGGACAGACCAACACTGAAGCTTTCTTT,CASSLAGQTNTEAFF
.,TRBD1,14,TRBV10-2,TRBJ2-3,TGCGCCAGCAAAGGACAGGGGTCCACAGATACGCAGTATTTT,CASKGQGSTDTQYF
.,.,16,TRBV7-9,TRBJ1-1,TGTGCCAGCAGACCCCCAGGAGAGAACATGAACACTGAAGCTTTCTTT,CASRPPGENMNTEAFF
.,.,14,TRBV5-1,TRBJ1-2,TGCGCCAGCAGCCCTTCAGGGACGAACTATGGCTACACCTTC,CASSPSGTNYGYTF
.,.,13,TRBV9,TRBJ1-6,TGTGCCAGCAGCGAAGACTGGAATTCACCCCTCCACTTT,CASSEDWNSPLHF
once,TRBD2,15,TRBV6-6,TRBJ2-7,TGTGCCAGCAGTCAAGGGACTAGTAGTATACACGAGCAGTACTTC,CASSQGTSSIHEQYF
few,.,17,TRBV21-1,TRBJ2-1,TGTGCCAGCACCTCGGACAGGGGGCTGGGCTCCTACAATGAGCAGTTCTTC,CASTSDRGLGSYNEQFF
.,.,15,TRBV11-3,TRBJ2-1,TGTGCCAGCAGCCCCGGGACACTCCCTTACAATGAGCAGTTCTTC,CASSPGTLPYNEQFF
.,.,14,TRBV7-2,TRBJ1-1,TGTGCCAGCAGCTTAATGGGGCACGGCACTGAAGCTTTCTTT,CASSLMGHGTEAFF
.,TRBD2,14,TRBV6-1,TRBJ2-5,TGTGCCAGCAGTCCAGCGGGAGGACAAAAGACCCAGTACTTC,CASSPAGGQKTQYF
once,TRBD1,15,TRBV5-6,TRBJ2-5,TGTGCCAGCAGCTTGGGGACAGGGAGTGGGGAGACCCAGTACTTC,CASSLGTGSGETQYF
.,.,13,TRBV5-1,TRBJ2-7,TGCGCCAGCAGCTTGCGGGAGAACTACGAGCAGTACTTC,CASSLRENYEQYF
.,.,16,TRBV5-1,TRBJ2-3,TGCGCCAGCAGCTTGGTCTTTAGCGGATCCACAGATACGCAGTATTTT,CASSLVFSGSTDTQYF
.,.,16,TRBV4-1,TRBJ2-7,TGCGCCAGCAGCCCAACCTCTGGACAGCGAGCCTACGAGCAGTACTTC,CASSPTSGQRAYEQYF
.,.,15,TRBV7-2,TRBJ2-3,TGTGCCAGCAGCTTAGGGCAGGGAGTAGCAGATACGCAGTATTTT,CASSLGQGVADTQYF
.,.,11,TRBV20-1,TRBJ2-7,TGCAGTTTCCACCAGGGTAACGAGCAGTACTTC,CSFHQGNEQYF
.,.,10,TRBV7-9,TRBJ2-5,TGTGCCAGCAGCGGGGAGACCCAGTACTTC,CASSGETQYF
.,TRBD2,16,TRBV6-1,TRBJ2-2,TGTGCCAGCAGTGGACTAGCGGGAGAAAATACCGGGGAGCTGTTTTTT,CASSGLAGENTGELFF
.,.,12,TRBV14,TRBJ2-7,TGTGCCAGCAGCCAAGGTATCTACGAGCAGTACTTC,CASSQGIYEQYF
few,.,11,TRBV6-6,TRBJ1-2,TGTGCCAGCAGTCCAATAAACGGCTACACCTTC,CASSPINGYTF